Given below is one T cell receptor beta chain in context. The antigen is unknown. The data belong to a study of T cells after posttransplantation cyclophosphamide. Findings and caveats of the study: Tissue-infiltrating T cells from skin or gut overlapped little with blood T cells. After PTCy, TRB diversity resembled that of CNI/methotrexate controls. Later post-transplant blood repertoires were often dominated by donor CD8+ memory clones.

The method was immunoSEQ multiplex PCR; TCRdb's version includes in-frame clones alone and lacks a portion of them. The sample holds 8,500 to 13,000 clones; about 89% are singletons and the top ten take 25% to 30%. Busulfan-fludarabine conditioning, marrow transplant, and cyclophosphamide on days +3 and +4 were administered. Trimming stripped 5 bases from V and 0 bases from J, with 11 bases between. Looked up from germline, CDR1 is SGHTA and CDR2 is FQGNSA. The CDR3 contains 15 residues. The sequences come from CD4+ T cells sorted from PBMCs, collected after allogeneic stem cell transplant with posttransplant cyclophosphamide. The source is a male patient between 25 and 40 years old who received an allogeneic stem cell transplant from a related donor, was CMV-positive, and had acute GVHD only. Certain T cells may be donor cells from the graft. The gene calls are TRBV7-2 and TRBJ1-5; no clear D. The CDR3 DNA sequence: TGTGCCAGCAGCCTCAGCGTTAATAGCAATCAGCCCCAGCATTTT. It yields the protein CASSLSVNSNQPQHF.